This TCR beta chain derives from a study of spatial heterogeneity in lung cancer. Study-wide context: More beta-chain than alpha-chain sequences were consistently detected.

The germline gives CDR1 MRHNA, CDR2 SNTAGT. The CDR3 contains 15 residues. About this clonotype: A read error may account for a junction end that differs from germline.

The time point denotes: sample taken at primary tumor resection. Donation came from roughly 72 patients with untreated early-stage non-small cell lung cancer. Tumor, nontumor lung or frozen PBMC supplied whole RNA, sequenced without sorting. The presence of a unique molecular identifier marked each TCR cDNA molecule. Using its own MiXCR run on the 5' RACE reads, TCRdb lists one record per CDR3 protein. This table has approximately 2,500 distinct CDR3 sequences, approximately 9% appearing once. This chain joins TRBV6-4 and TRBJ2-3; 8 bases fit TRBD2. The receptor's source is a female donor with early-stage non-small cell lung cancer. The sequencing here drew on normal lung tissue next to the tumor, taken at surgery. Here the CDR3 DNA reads TGTGCCAGCAATGACTCAAGCGGGAGCACAGATACGCACTATTTT. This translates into CASNDSSGSTDTHYF.